This T cell receptor (beta chain) was obtained from a study of Graves' ophthalmopathy and Graves' hyperthyroidism (dated by TCRdb to 2016 to 2019). For context, the study as a whole: Hyperthyroidism was defined as stable when no progression to ophthalmopathy occurred within 18 months of follow-up. Following sample collection, hyperthyroidism patients were given methimazole at a starting dose of 30 mg daily, and ophthalmopathy patients were given high-dose intravenous methylprednisolone. An independent validation cohort was composed of approximately 18 hyperthyroidism patients and 15 to 17 patients who later progressed from hyperthyroidism to ophthalmopathy. In roughly 6 hyperthyroidism patients, T-cell repertoires of thyroid tissue and blood were compared. To explore V-J signatures distinguishing ophthalmopathy from hyperthyroidism, a discovery set of under 110 patients (about 43 ophthalmopathy, over 55 stable hyperthyroidism) was enrolled. In total, 135 blood samples were TCR-sequenced: approximately 40 ophthalmopathy, around 75 hyperthyroidism and some 17 hyperthyroidism-to-ophthalmopathy patients. TCR beta repertoire signatures were used to distinguish Graves' ophthalmopathy from Graves' hyperthyroidism and to predict progression to ophthalmopathy.

TCR beta CDR3 regions were amplified from RNA transcripts for repertoire sequencing. A first-round RT-PCR used HTBI primers with the Qiagen OneStep RT-PCR kit, followed by a second-round multiplex PCR, size selection and purification. Libraries were sequenced on an Illumina HiSeq2000 using paired-end 100 bp reads. As for the original processing: Reads were processed with SOAPnuke, discarding reads with adapters, uncalled bases, mean Phred below 15, or no exact constant-primer or identifier match. COPE v1.2.5 was used to merge high-quality paired reads. Each unique nucleotide sequence was defined as a clonotype, and clonotypes were aligned to IMGT TRB V, D and J references with MiTCR v1.1. Only V-J combinations with frequency above 0.0001 were analysed, covering about 99% of repertoires. A TCR clonal expansion and chaos score per V-J combination was defined as the ratio of F50 clonal expansion to chaos observed in the TCRdist matrix. Welch's t-statistics and random forest were used to reduce the features to some 13 V-J combinations, which were then used as input to a naive Bayes classifier. The similarity between thyroid and blood repertoires was quantified using the Morisita-Horn index. TCRdb cleaned the public reads at Q25 with fastp, built clones with MiXCR and kept in-frame beta chains. Records with the same CDR3 protein are collapsed into one entry carrying the most frequent genes and DNA. These V and J calls rely on TCRdb rather than the paper's analysis. This sample gives roughly 1.1 million distinct CDR3 sequences in total; less than 45% of them show up just once. Over 8.5% of the sample goes to the ten largest clones.

In the germline V gene (reference sequence), CDR1 corresponds to LNHNV and CDR2 to YYDKDF. Relative to germline, V is 5 bases shorter and J is 4 bases shorter, with 15 bases between their ends. From the cysteine through the phenylalanine, the CDR3 covers 15 amino acids. Solely the CDR3 DNA is kept, with 45 bases framed from the first base. As to this clonotype: The target of this receptor is not known. Base qualities are not at hand, and no much larger clone is one base apart.

Beyond this particular receptor, the publication reports: Most expanded thyroid clonotypes with frequency above 0.001 were also detected in blood, suggesting blood repertoires may reflect the thyroid immune response. In validation, the model predicted ophthalmopathy progression with more than 55% sensitivity and roughly 78% specificity; roughly 12 predicted patients were CT-confirmed with GO in a median of approximately six months. No statistical method was used to predetermine the sample size, and group allocation was not hidden from the investigators. Ophthalmopathy was separated from stable hyperthyroidism by the 13-signature model with more than 85% sensitivity and 81% to 83% specificity in cross-validation and with 80%/75% in the test set.

Patients with hyperthyroidism were aged 18 to 65 years, had been newly diagnosed, and had a disease duration of less than 2 months. Patients with other autoimmune diseases, uncontrolled infections, pregnancy or lactation were excluded. Diagnosis relied on clinical symptoms, serum thyroxine, TRAb, thyroid ultrasound and orbital computed tomography. Trizol reagent was used to extract the total RNA, and its quality was then checked on an Agilent 2100 Bioanalyzer. This TCR was sampled from an adult man with Graves' hyperthyroidism. Input material: peripheral blood or thyroid tissue (not recorded which). The chain is assembled from TRBV15 and TRBJ1-5, with no reliable assignment of the D segment. The nucleotide sequence reads TGTGCCACCAGCCGCCGGGCGCTCTCAAATCAGCCCCAGCATTTT. Translation gives CATSRRALSNQPQHF.